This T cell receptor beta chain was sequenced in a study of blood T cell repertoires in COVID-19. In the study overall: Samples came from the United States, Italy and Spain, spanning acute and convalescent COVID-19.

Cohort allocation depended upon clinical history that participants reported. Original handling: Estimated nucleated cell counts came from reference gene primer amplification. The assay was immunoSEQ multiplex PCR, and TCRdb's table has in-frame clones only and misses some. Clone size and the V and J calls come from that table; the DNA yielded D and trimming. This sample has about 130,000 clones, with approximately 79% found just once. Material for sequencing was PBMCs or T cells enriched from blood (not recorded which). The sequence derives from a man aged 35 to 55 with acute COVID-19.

The CDR3, as DNA: TGTGCCAGCAGCCAGGACAGGGACCAGCCCCAGCATTTT. This translates into CASSQDRDQPQHF. The rearrangement uses TRBV5-6 and TRBJ1-5, with 8 positions matching TRBD1. The CDR3 sequence is 13 residues long. Trimming removed 4 bases from V and 7 bases from J; junction bases left unmatched: 4. The V gene's germline CDR1 is SGHDT and CDR2 YYEEEE.